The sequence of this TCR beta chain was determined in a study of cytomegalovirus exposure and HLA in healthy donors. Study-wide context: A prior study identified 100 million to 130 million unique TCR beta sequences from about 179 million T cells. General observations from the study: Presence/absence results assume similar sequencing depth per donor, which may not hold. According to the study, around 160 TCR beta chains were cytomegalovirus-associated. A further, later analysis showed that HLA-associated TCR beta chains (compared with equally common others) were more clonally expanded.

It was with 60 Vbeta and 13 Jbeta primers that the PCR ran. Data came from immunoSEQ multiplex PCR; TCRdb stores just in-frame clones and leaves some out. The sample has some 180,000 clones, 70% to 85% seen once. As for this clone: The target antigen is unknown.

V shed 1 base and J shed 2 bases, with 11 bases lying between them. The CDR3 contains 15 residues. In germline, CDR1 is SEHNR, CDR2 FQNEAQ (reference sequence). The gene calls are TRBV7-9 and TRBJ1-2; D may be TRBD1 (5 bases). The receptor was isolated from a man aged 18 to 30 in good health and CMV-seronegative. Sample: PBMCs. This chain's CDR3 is CASSLVGASNYGYTF. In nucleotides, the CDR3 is TGTGCCAGCAGCTTAGTAGGGGCATCAAACTATGGCTACACCTTC.